The entry below describes one T cell receptor beta chain. Its specificity is unknown. These data belong to a study of post-analysis software for immune sequencing data. Unique-molecular-identifier-tagged TCR beta cDNA libraries were used. One entry per CDR3 protein results from TCRdb running MiXCR on the PCR reads. The sample shows 820,000 or so distinct CDR3 sequences, about 53% of them seen only once. Overall study results and limits: Significantly lower normalized Chao1 diversity was seen in multiple sclerosis patients than in controls. The study found TRBV5-6, TRBV5-1 and TRBV20-1 among four to six TRBV segments more frequent in patients than controls.

This CDR3 region has 14 residues. V dropped 5 bases and J dropped 0 bases, with 11 bases sitting between them. Germline CDR1 and CDR2: DFQATT and SNEGSKA (reference sequence). Sequenced sample: blood. The sequence came from a girl under 18 with multiple sclerosis. The chain employs TRBV20-1 and TRBJ2-1; possibly TRBD1 or TRBD2 for D (5 bases each). The CDR3 loop is CSAYPGSSYNEQFF. Here the CDR3 DNA reads TGCAGTGCTTATCCAGGGAGCTCCTACAATGAGCAGTTCTTC.